Listed below are T cell receptor beta chains from one sample, sequenced in a study of blood T cell repertoires in COVID-19. The table came from immunoSEQ multiplex PCR; TCRdb's copy has only in-frame clones and leaves some out. The table lists around 36,000 clones, around 85% of them singletons. The sequenced material came from peripheral blood. All receptors derive from a man between 60 and 75 years old with acute or convalescent COVID-19. Both conserved end residues are part of each CDR3. D genes are given only for firm matches. A clone size is listed for some rows: how often the clone was seen (once, few, many), or a class if it is expanded.

TRBJ2-1,TRBV28,-,-,TGTGCCACTCAGGGTCCCAATGAGCAGTTCTTC,CATQGPNEQFF
TRBJ1-2,TRBV19,TRBD1,-,TGTGCCAGTGGACAGGGGGCCTCCGGTAGCTACACCTTC,CASGQGASGSYTF
TRBJ1-5,TRBV29-1,-,-,TGCAGCGTTGTAGACTATACTAGCAATCAGCCCCAGCATTTT,CSVVDYTSNQPQHF
TRBJ2-2,TRBV11-2,TRBD1,-,TGTGCCAGCAGCCCCGGGACAGCGCCCACCGGGGAGCTGTTTTTT,CASSPGTAPTGELFF
TRBJ2-7,TRBV5-4,TRBD1,-,TGTGCCAGCAGCTTAGACAGGGCCTACGAGCAGTACTTC,CASSLDRAYEQYF
TRBJ1-6,TRBV2,TRBD1,few,TGTGCCAGCAGTGGTACAGGGGATGATTCACCCCTCCACTTT,CASSGTGDDSPLHF
TRBJ1-6,TRBV7-2,-,-,TGTGCCAGCAGCTTAGGCACTACGAATTCACCCCTCCACTTT,CASSLGTTNSPLHF
TRBJ1-4,TRBV10-2,TRBD1,-,TGCGCCAGCTCGAACAGGGGGTTTGAAAAACTGTTTTTT,CASSNRGFEKLFF
TRBJ2-7,TRBV7-9,TRBD1,-,TGTGCCAGCAGCCGTCTACAGGGGGCCTCCGAGCAGTACTTC,CASSRLQGASEQYF
TRBJ2-3,TRBV27,TRBD2,-,TGTGCCAGCAGTTTATTGTTGCTAGCGGGAGAACGAGATACGCAGTATTTT,CASSLLLLAGERDTQYF
TRBJ1-5,TRBV4-1,-,-,TGCGCCAGCAGTCAGCTAGGATTAAATTGGCAGCCCCAGCATTTT,CASSQLGLNWQPQHF
TRBJ1-5,TRBV28,TRBD1,-,TGTGCCAGCAGCCAACGGACAGGGCGGAATCAGCCCCAGCATTTT,CASSQRTGRNQPQHF
TRBJ1-1,TRBV18,TRBD1,-,TGTGCCAGCTCACCGGGACAGGGAGTGCCCGGGGAAGCTTTCTTT,CASSPGQGVPGEAFF
TRBJ1-5,TRBV3-1/TRBV3-2,-,-,TGTGCCAGCAGCCCCAGTGGACGGGACATAAGGCATTTT,CASSPSGRDIRHF
TRBJ2-1,TRBV21-1,-,-,TGTGCCAGCAGCAAAGCCCGGACTAGCGGGAGGGCCCTTTGCGATGAGCAGTTCTTC,CASSKARTSGRALCDEQFF
TRBJ1-2,TRBV6-5,-,-,TGTGCCAGCAGTTACTCGTTATCGTCAGGTCACGATGGCTACACCTTC,CASSYSLSSGHDGYTF
TRBJ2-5,TRBV6-5,TRBD2,-,TGTGCCAGCACCACAGCGGGAGGTAGAACCCAGTACTTC,CASTTAGGRTQYF
TRBJ1-1,TRBV6-5,TRBD1,-,TGTGCCAGCAGCCAGACCGGGACAGGGCTTACTGAAGCTTTCTTT,CASSQTGTGLTEAFF
TRBJ1-2,TRBV19,-,few,TGTGCCAGTCTAACCCCCTATGGCTACACCTTC,CASLTPYGYTF
TRBJ1-5,TRBV7-2,-,few,TGTGCCAGCAGCTTAACTCAGGGCGGGGGTCAGCCCCAGCATTTT,CASSLTQGGGQPQHF
TRBJ1-2,TRBV5-1,TRBD1,-,TGCGCCAGCAGCTTGGTGGGACAGGGGGACTATGGCTACACCTTC,CASSLVGQGDYGYTF
TRBJ2-2,TRBV7-3,TRBD2,-,TGTGCCAGCAGCGCCTCCCGGGGACTAGCGGGTTACACCGGGGAGCTGTTTTTT,CASSASRGLAGYTGELFF
TRBJ2-2,TRBV10-3,-,-,TGTGCCATCAGTGAGCGGGACAGCCTACTAGCACTGAACACCGGGGAGCTGTTTTTT,CAISERDSLLALNTGELFF
TRBJ1-5,TRBV7-6,TRBD1,-,TGTGCCAGCAGCTCGAGACAGGGGAGGGATGGCAATCAGCCCCAGCATTTT,CASSSRQGRDGNQPQHF
TRBJ2-1,TRBV5-1,TRBD1,-,TGCGCCAGCAGCTTGTTTGGGACAGGGCGGGATGAGCAGTTCTTC,CASSLFGTGRDEQFF
TRBJ2-1,TRBV9,TRBD1,-,TGTGCCAGCAGCGTCGACTTCCGGGACAGGGGGCACAATGAGCAGTTCTTC,CASSVDFRDRGHNEQFF
TRBJ2-5,TRBV5-8,-,-,TGTGCCAGCAGCTTTTCTCGGGGGGCGTTGGGCACCCAGTACTTC,CASSFSRGALGTQYF
TRBJ1-4,TRBV28,-,-,TGTGCCAGCGGATGGGGGGGAAAAGGAGAAAAACTGTTTTTT,CASGWGGKGEKLFF
TRBJ2-3,TRBV11-1,-,-,TGTGCCAGCAGCTTAGTTGGGAGCGATACGCAGTATTTT,CASSLVGSDTQYF
TRBJ2-2,TRBV2,TRBD1,-,TGTGCCAGCAGTCCTCGGACAGGGGCTGGGGAGCTGTTTTTT,CASSPRTGAGELFF
TRBJ1-2,TRBV2,-,-,TGTGCCACCACCCTACAGGGTTATGGCTACACCTTC,CATTLQGYGYTF
TRBJ2-2,TRBV6-5,-,few,TGTGCCAGCAGGACCGAGGCCCGGGAGCTGTTTTTT,CASRTEARELFF
TRBJ2-1,TRBV11-3,TRBD2,-,TGTGCCAGCCAGCGGGAGAGGTACAATGAGCAGTTCTTC,CASQRERYNEQFF
TRBJ2-5,TRBV5-1,TRBD2,-,TGCGCCAGCAGCTCGGGGGGAAGAGGGGAGACCCAGTACTTC,CASSSGGRGETQYF
TRBJ2-2,TRBV5-1,TRBD1,-,TGCGCCAGCAGAGAGGACAGGGGAAAAACCGGGGAGCTGTTTTTT,CASREDRGKTGELFF
TRBJ1-5,TRBV4-2,TRBD1,few,TGTGCCAGCAGCCAAGATATGGCGACAGGGGGATATCAGCCCCAGCATTTT,CASSQDMATGGYQPQHF
TRBJ2-3,TRBV12-3/TRBV12-4,-,-,TGTGCCAGCAGAGTAGAAACAGATACGCAGTATTTT,CASRVETDTQYF
TRBJ2-1,TRBV5-1,-,-,TGCGCCAGCAGCTTGGCCGGGCGGGGCAATGAGCAGTTCTTC,CASSLAGRGNEQFF